This is a list of T cell receptor beta chains from one sample in a study of early stage breast cancer tumors. Repertoires were generated with immunoSEQ multiplex PCR, while TCRdb's copy carries only in-frame clones and drops some. This table has more than 65,000 clones, around 80% appearing once. The sequenced sample consisted of blood. The origin of the receptors is a person aged 40 to 50 with breast cancer. Both conserved end residues are part of each CDR3. A D gene is named only where the DNA matches it firmly. Some rows mark clone size as missing; the rest say once, few, many or name a class of expanded clone.

>NA|TRBJ2-7|once|TRBV27
CASSPRTDRNEQYF
TGTGCCAGCAGTCCTCGGACCGATCGGAACGAGCAGTACTTC
>NA|TRBJ1-4|NA|TRBV6-1
CASSESLRSSNEKLFF
TGTGCCAGCAGTGAAAGCCTCAGGTCCTCTAATGAAAAACTGTTTTTT
>NA|TRBJ1-2|NA|TRBV28
CASSFAGNYGYTF
TGTGCCAGCAGTTTCGCGGGTAACTATGGCTACACCTTC
>TRBD1|TRBJ1-1|NA|TRBV30
CAWRTGGRTEAFF
TGTGCCTGGAGGACAGGGGGTAGGACTGAAGCTTTCTTT
>TRBD1|TRBJ2-5|once|TRBV2
CASSLSGQATSKETQYF
TGTGCCAGCAGTCTTTCTGGACAGGCCACCAGCAAAGAGACCCAGTACTTC
>NA|TRBJ1-2|NA|TRBV28
CASSLGSIPSYGYTF
TGTGCCAGCAGTTTGGGATCGATTCCCTCGTATGGCTACACCTTC
>TRBD2|TRBJ2-1|NA|TRBV30
CAWIKSGSPYNEQFF
TGTGCCTGGATTAAGAGCGGGAGCCCCTACAATGAGCAGTTCTTC
>TRBD2|TRBJ2-7|few|TRBV28
CASSSPIAGGFEQYF
TGTGCCAGCAGTTCCCCAATAGCGGGAGGGTTCGAGCAGTACTTC
>TRBD2|TRBJ2-5|few|TRBV2
CASNRPGGEETQYF
TGTGCCAGCAATCGTCCGGGAGGGGAAGAGACCCAGTACTTC
>TRBD2|TRBJ2-1|NA|TRBV28
CASRLRHGTSGRAELEQFF
TGTGCCAGCAGACTCAGACACGGGACTAGCGGGAGGGCCGAATTAGAGCAGTTCTTC
>NA|TRBJ1-1|NA|TRBV10-3
CAISEKAMKNTEAFF
TGTGCCATCAGTGAGAAGGCGATGAAGAACACTGAAGCTTTCTTT
>NA|TRBJ1-1|few|TRBV6-1
CASIQGNTEAFF
TGTGCCAGCATACAGGGTAACACTGAAGCTTTCTTT
>TRBD1|TRBJ2-7|NA|TRBV5-4
CASSLDLLGQGYHEQYF
TGTGCCAGCAGCTTGGATTTATTGGGACAGGGTTACCACGAGCAGTACTTC
>TRBD1|TRBJ1-2|NA|TRBV28
CASSSGGTDYGYTF
TGTGCCAGCAGTTCCGGCGGGACAGACTATGGCTACACCTTC
>NA|TRBJ1-3|NA|TRBV28
CASSPGHGNTIYF
TGTGCCAGCAGTCCGGGACATGGAAACACCATATATTTT
>TRBD2|TRBJ2-5|NA|TRBV27
CASSKRTSGRIQETQYF
TGTGCCAGCAGTAAACGGACTAGCGGGAGGATCCAAGAGACCCAGTACTTC
>TRBD1|TRBJ1-5|NA|TRBV5-6
CASSTGQGAGNQPQHF
TGTGCCAGCAGTACGGGACAGGGGGCAGGCAATCAGCCCCAGCATTTT
>NA|TRBJ2-7|NA|TRBV11-2
CASSFPGREQYF
TGTGCCAGCAGCTTTCCGGGGAGGGAGCAGTACTTC
>NA|TRBJ2-7|once|TRBV10-1
CASSESRGARGSYEQYF
TGCGCCAGCAGTGAGTCGAGGGGGGCGCGAGGATCCTACGAGCAGTACTTC
>NA|TRBJ1-5|NA|TRBV6-4
CASSDNSNQPQHF
TGTGCCAGCAGTGACAATAGCAATCAGCCCCAGCATTTT
>NA|TRBJ2-7|NA|TRBV5-4
CASSWDPGPYEQYF
TGTGCCAGCAGCTGGGACCCCGGCCCCTACGAGCAGTACTTC
>NA|TRBJ2-5|NA|TRBV7-8
CASSLAGGWAYQETQYF
TGTGCCAGCAGCTTAGCTGGGGGATGGGCGTACCAAGAGACCCAGTACTTC
>NA|TRBJ1-1|NA|TRBV18
CASSPQVMNTEAFF
TGTGCCAGCTCACCACAGGTGATGAACACTGAAGCTTTCTTT
>NA|TRBJ2-3|few|TRBV2
CASGREASRTDTQYF
TGTGCCTCCGGAAGGGAGGCGTCCCGCACAGATACGCAGTATTTT
>NA|TRBJ2-2|NA|TRBV2
CASSESSRRGELFF
TGTGCCAGCAGTGAAAGTAGCCGGCGTGGGGAGCTGTTTTTT
>NA|TRBJ2-7|few|TRBV21-1
CASSKRGPSGKYEQYF
TGTGCCAGCAGCAAAAGGGGGCCTAGCGGGAAATACGAGCAGTACTTC
>TRBD2|TRBJ2-1|NA|TRBV18
CASSPLLAGGLNEQFF
TGTGCCAGCTCACCACTTTTAGCGGGAGGTCTAAATGAGCAGTTCTTC
>NA|TRBJ1-2|NA|TRBV7-6
CASSPSGGAVGYTF
TGTGCCAGCAGCCCCTCGGGTGGGGCAGTTGGCTACACCTTC
>NA|TRBJ2-7|NA|TRBV6-1
CASSAVQAPSYEQYF
TGTGCCAGCAGTGCGGTACAGGCTCCCTCCTACGAGCAGTACTTC
>TRBD2|TRBJ2-7|NA|TRBV19
CASSSGLVREQYF
TGTGCCAGTAGTTCGGGACTAGTGCGCGAGCAGTACTTC
>TRBD2|TRBJ2-5|NA|TRBV6-5
CASSYGAGGETQYF
TGTGCCAGCAGTTACGGGGCGGGAGGAGAGACCCAGTACTTC
>TRBD2|TRBJ2-7|NA|TRBV2
CASSDSGTRSYEQYF
TGTGCCAGCAGTGATTCCGGGACTAGGTCCTACGAGCAGTACTTC
>TRBD2|TRBJ2-1|NA|TRBV7-9
CASSFTGTSGSSYNEQFF
TGTGCCAGCAGCTTCACAGGGACTAGCGGGAGCTCCTACAATGAGCAGTTCTTC
>TRBD1|TRBJ2-1|NA|TRBV27
CASSTHTGTGAYNEQFF
TGTGCCAGCAGTACGCACACCGGGACAGGGGCCTACAATGAGCAGTTCTTC
>NA|TRBJ2-1|NA|TRBV20-1
CSADGNEQFF
TGCAGTGCTGATGGAAATGAGCAGTTCTTC
>NA|TRBJ2-1|NA|TRBV4-1
CASSREKMFF
TGCGCCAGCAGTAGGGAAAAGATGTTCTTC
>NA|TRBJ1-3|NA|TRBV18
CASSPPRGPPGNTIYF
TGTGCCAGCTCACCACCGAGGGGACCTCCTGGAAACACCATATATTTT
>NA|TRBJ1-1|once|TRBV5-1
CASSLGWAMNTEAFF
TGCGCCAGCAGCTTGGGTTGGGCGATGAACACTGAAGCTTTCTTT
>TRBD2|TRBJ2-3|NA|TRBV27
CASSLYPGGSGDTQYF
TGTGCCAGCAGTTTATACCCCGGGGGTAGCGGGGATACGCAGTATTTT
>NA|TRBJ1-2|NA|TRBV2
CASIEGGPGIYGYTF
TGTGCCAGCATCGAAGGGGGGCCAGGAATTTATGGCTACACCTTC
>TRBD1|TRBJ2-1|NA|TRBV5-5
CASSFKGAGNEQFF
TGTGCCAGCAGCTTTAAGGGGGCGGGCAATGAGCAGTTCTTC
>NA|TRBJ1-2|NA|TRBV6-1
CASSETLANYGYTF
TGTGCCAGCAGTGAAACTCTTGCCAACTATGGCTACACCTTC
>NA|TRBJ2-2|NA|TRBV5-1
CASRGGTGTGELFF
TGCGCCAGCAGAGGGGGGACGGGAACCGGGGAGCTGTTTTTT
>NA|TRBJ1-5|NA|TRBV7-8
CASSYQAGSIDQPQHF
TGTGCCAGCAGCTACCAGGCAGGGTCTATCGATCAGCCCCAGCATTTT
>NA|TRBJ2-7|few|TRBV2
CALMVGSEQYF
TGTGCCCTCATGGTGGGGAGCGAGCAGTACTTC
>TRBD2|TRBJ2-1|NA|TRBV7-9
CASSPGTRNEQFF
TGTGCCAGCAGCCCCGGGACTAGGAATGAGCAGTTCTTC
>TRBD1|TRBJ1-5|NA|TRBV6-5
CASSATGDQNQPQHF
TGTGCCAGCAGTGCCACAGGGGACCAAAATCAGCCCCAGCATTTT
>TRBD2|TRBJ2-7|NA|TRBV16
CASSQIPSGSGDEQYF
TGTGCCAGCAGCCAAATCCCTAGCGGGAGTGGTGACGAGCAGTACTTC
>NA|TRBJ2-3|NA|TRBV6-4
CASRGRISTDTQYF
TGTGCCAGCAGGGGACGGATTAGCACAGATACGCAGTATTTT
>NA|TRBJ2-5|NA|TRBV11-2
CASRQGVGGETQYF
TGTGCCAGCAGACAAGGGGTAGGGGGAGAGACCCAGTACTTC
>NA|TRBJ2-1|NA|TRBV10-3
CASKGGRHNEQFF
TGTGCCAGCAAGGGAGGAAGACACAATGAGCAGTTCTTC
>NA|TRBJ2-7|NA|TRBV28
CASSYPEKREQYF
TGTGCCAGCAGTTACCCCGAAAAACGGGAGCAGTACTTC
>NA|TRBJ2-1|NA|TRBV11-1
CASSLFQSLSNEQFF
TGTGCCAGCAGCTTATTCCAGAGTTTAAGCAATGAGCAGTTCTTC
>NA|TRBJ1-4|NA|TRBV18
CASSPQVQGWTEKLFF
TGTGCCAGCTCACCACAAGTCCAGGGATGGACGGAAAAACTGTTTTTT
>TRBD1|TRBJ2-5|NA|TRBV4-1
CASSHATGATETQYF
TGCGCCAGCAGCCATGCGACAGGGGCGACGGAGACCCAGTACTTC